The rows below give T cell receptor beta chains drawn from one sample of a study of blood T cell repertoires in COVID-19. The protocol was immunoSEQ multiplex PCR, while the TCRdb copy is restricted to in-frame clones and leaves out a portion. The data contain a few hundred thousand clones, about 90% of them singletons. The sequencing input was peripheral blood. The receptors shown here come from a woman between 45 and 65 years old with acute or convalescent COVID-19. Each CDR3 is given with its conserved first and last residue. D genes are given only for firm matches. Some rows have no size entry. The others give once, few or many, or a class for an expanded clone.

D gene	J gene	clone size	V gene	CDR3 protein	CDR3 DNA
TRBD1	TRBJ2-7	few	TRBV5-1	CASSSQGVPTQGQYF	TGCGCCAGCAGCAGTCAGGGGGTTCCTACCCAGGGGCAGTACTTC
TRBD2	TRBJ2-7	.	TRBV18	CASQGTSGRGHEQYF	TGTGCCAGCCAAGGGACTAGCGGGAGGGGCCACGAGCAGTACTTC
.	TRBJ1-2	.	TRBV29-1	CSVGLRFYGYTF	TGCAGCGTTGGTCTACGGTTCTATGGCTACACCTTC
.	TRBJ1-3	.	TRBV30	CAWSGTTGNTIYF	TGTGCCTGGAGTGGGACTACTGGAAACACCATATATTTT
TRBD1	TRBJ2-7	few	TRBV25-1	CASRGDREPYEQYF	TGTGCCAGCAGGGGGGACAGGGAACCCTACGAGCAGTACTTC
.	TRBJ2-7	.	TRBV5-1	CASSLGGSSYEQYF	TGCGCCAGCAGCTTGGGAGGTTCTTCCTACGAGCAGTACTTC
TRBD1	TRBJ2-5	.	TRBV5-1	CASSLLGGGETQYF	TGCGCCAGCAGCCTCCTAGGGGGCGGGGAGACCCAGTACTTC
TRBD2	TRBJ2-1	.	TRBV19	CASSTYGTSVYNEQFF	TGTGCCAGTAGTACATACGGGACTAGCGTTTACAATGAGCAGTTCTTC
.	TRBJ2-3	.	TRBV2	CASRAGHDGADTQYF	TGTGCCAGCAGGGCGGGCCATGATGGTGCAGATACGCAGTATTTT
TRBD1	TRBJ1-6	.	TRBV4-2	CASSQEWKGAGSPLHF	TGTGCCAGCAGCCAAGAGTGGAAGGGGGCAGGTTCACCCCTCCACTTT
TRBD2	TRBJ2-3	.	TRBV7-7	CASSSGLAGSTDTQYF	TGTGCCAGCAGCTCGGGACTAGCGGGTTCCACAGATACGCAGTATTTT
.	TRBJ1-4	few	TRBV4-2	CASSQDLASAETNEKLFF	TGTGCCAGCAGCCAAGATCTCGCGTCGGCGGAAACTAATGAAAAACTGTTTTTT
.	TRBJ1-4	.	TRBV2	CASSREGVREKLFF	TGTGCCAGCAGCAGAGAAGGAGTCCGCGAAAAACTGTTTTTT
.	TRBJ1-1	.	TRBV5-1	CASSGATDNTEAFF	TGCGCCAGCAGCGGGGCGACCGATAACACTGAAGCTTTCTTT
.	TRBJ1-2	.	TRBV18	CASSQQDNYGYTF	TGTGCCAGCTCCCAACAGGATAACTATGGCTACACCTTC
.	TRBJ2-5	.	TRBV18	CASSPSLGAQETQYF	TGTGCCAGCTCACCGTCTTTAGGAGCGCAAGAGACCCAGTACTTC
TRBD1	TRBJ2-7	.	TRBV5-6	CASSAGTAYEQYF	TGTGCCAGCAGCGCCGGGACAGCCTACGAGCAGTACTTC
TRBD1	TRBJ1-5	.	TRBV7-2	CASSRGQGYNQPQHF	TGTGCCAGCAGCCGGGGACAGGGTTATAATCAGCCCCAGCATTTT
TRBD1	TRBJ2-7	.	TRBV28	CASSLTGTGSPYEQYF	TGTGCCAGCAGTTTGACCGGGACAGGGTCACCCTACGAGCAGTACTTC
TRBD1	TRBJ2-7	.	TRBV9	CASSVAGTGPYEQYF	TGTGCCAGCAGCGTAGCCGGGACAGGGCCCTACGAGCAGTACTTC
TRBD2	TRBJ2-2	.	TRBV9	CASSVTTSGMMDTGELFF	TGTGCCAGCAGCGTGACGACTAGCGGGATGATGGACACCGGGGAGCTGTTTTTT
TRBD2	TRBJ2-1	.	TRBV7-8	CASSLISGSYNEQFF	TGTGCCAGCAGCTTAATCAGCGGGAGTTACAATGAGCAGTTCTTC
.	TRBJ2-3	once	TRBV5-1	CASSLDSWSTDTQYF	TGCGCCAGCAGCTTGGACTCCTGGAGCACAGATACGCAGTATTTT
.	TRBJ1-4	.	TRBV20-1	CSASQGITNEKLFF	TGCAGTGCTAGTCAGGGGATTACTAATGAAAAACTGTTTTTT
TRBD1	TRBJ1-2	.	TRBV3-1/TRBV3-2	CASSRTGGEGYTF	TGTGCCAGCAGCCGCACAGGGGGAGAAGGCTACACCTTC
TRBD2	TRBJ2-1	.	TRBV20-1	CSASRGREGRNEQFF	TGCAGTGCTAGTCGCGGAAGGGAGGGCCGAAATGAGCAGTTCTTC
.	TRBJ1-2	.	TRBV28	CASSSGTPPRLNYGYTF	TGTGCCAGCAGTTCCGGGACTCCCCCGCGTCTTAACTATGGCTACACCTTC
.	TRBJ1-1	.	TRBV14	CASSQSLEGAAFF	TGTGCCAGCAGCCAATCCCTCGAAGGAGCGGCTTTCTTT
TRBD2	TRBJ2-1	.	TRBV12-5	CASGLDGSSGSMYGEQFF	TGTGCTAGTGGTTTGGACGGAAGTAGCGGGAGCATGTATGGTGAGCAGTTCTTC
.	TRBJ1-4	.	TRBV9	CASSVDVRANEKLFF	TGTGCCAGCAGCGTAGACGTCAGGGCGAATGAAAAACTGTTTTTT
.	TRBJ1-5	.	TRBV24-1	CATSDSVQPQHF	TGTGCCACCAGTGATTCGGTTCAGCCCCAGCATTTT
.	TRBJ1-1	.	TRBV28	CASSSQTGTTF	TGTGCCAGCAGCTCACAGACCGGGACAACTTTT
.	TRBJ2-2	.	TRBV10-3	CAISGIGTNTGELFF	TGTGCCATCAGTGGTATCGGGACGAACACCGGGGAGCTGTTTTTT
TRBD1	TRBJ2-7	once	TRBV27	CASGPYRGSEQYF	TGTGCCAGCGGACCTTACAGGGGCTCCGAGCAGTACTTC
.	TRBJ2-3	.	TRBV5-1	CASSGDSGVTDTQYF	TGCGCCAGCAGTGGCGATAGCGGAGTCACAGATACGCAGTATTTT
TRBD1	TRBJ1-6	.	TRBV10-1	CAIFGTENSPLHF	TGCGCCATCTTCGGGACAGAGAATTCACCCCTCCACTTT
TRBD1	TRBJ1-1	.	TRBV3-1/TRBV3-2	CASSLTGPMNTEAFF	TGTGCCAGCAGCCTGACAGGGCCGATGAACACTGAAGCTTTCTTT
TRBD1	TRBJ1-4	once	TRBV2	CASMSRTGYATNEKLFF	TGTGCCAGCATGAGCCGGACAGGCTATGCAACTAATGAAAAACTGTTTTTT
TRBD2	TRBJ2-1	.	TRBV28	CASRSGSSYNEQFF	TGTGCCAGCAGAAGCGGGAGCAGCTACAATGAGCAGTTCTTC
.	TRBJ1-1	.	TRBV28	CASSFYGYEAFF	TGTGCCAGCAGTTTTTACGGTTATGAAGCTTTCTTT